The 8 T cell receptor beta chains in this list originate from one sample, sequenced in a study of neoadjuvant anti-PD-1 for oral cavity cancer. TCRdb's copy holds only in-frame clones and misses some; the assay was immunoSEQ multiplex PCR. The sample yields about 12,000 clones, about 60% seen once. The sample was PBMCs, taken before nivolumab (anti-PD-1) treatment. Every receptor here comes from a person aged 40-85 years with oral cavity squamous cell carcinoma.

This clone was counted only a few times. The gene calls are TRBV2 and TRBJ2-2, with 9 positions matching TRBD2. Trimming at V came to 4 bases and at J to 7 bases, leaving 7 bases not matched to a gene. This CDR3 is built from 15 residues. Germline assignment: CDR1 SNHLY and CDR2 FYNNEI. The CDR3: CASSVRGGNVGELFF. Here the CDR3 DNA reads TGTGCCAGCAGTGTGCGGGGGGGTAATGTCGGGGAGCTGTTTTTT.

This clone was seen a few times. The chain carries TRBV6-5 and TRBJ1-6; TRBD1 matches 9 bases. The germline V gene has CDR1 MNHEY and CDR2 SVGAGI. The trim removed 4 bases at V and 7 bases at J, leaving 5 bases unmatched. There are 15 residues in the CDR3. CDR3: CASSFDGQGNSPLHF. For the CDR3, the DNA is TGTGCCAGCAGTTTCGACGGACAGGGGAATTCACCCCTCCACTTT.

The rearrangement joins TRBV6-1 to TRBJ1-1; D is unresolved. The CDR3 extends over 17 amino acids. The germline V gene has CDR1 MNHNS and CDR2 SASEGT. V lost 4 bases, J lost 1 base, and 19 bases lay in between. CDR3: CASSGQTEAHSNTEAFF. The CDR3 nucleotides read TGTGCCAGCAGTGGTCAGACTGAAGCCCATTCGAACACTGAAGCTTTCTTT.

CDR3 residues: CASNYNEQFF. The CDR3 DNA sequence: TGTGCCAGCAACTACAATGAGCAGTTCTTC. This chain joins TRBV7-9 and TRBJ2-1; D is uncertain. Germline V gene data show CDR1 as SEHNR and CDR2 as FQNEAQ (reference sequence). Between the trimmed V and J ends, which lost 7 bases and 3 bases, there was a span of 1 base. The CDR3 loop spans 10 amino acids.

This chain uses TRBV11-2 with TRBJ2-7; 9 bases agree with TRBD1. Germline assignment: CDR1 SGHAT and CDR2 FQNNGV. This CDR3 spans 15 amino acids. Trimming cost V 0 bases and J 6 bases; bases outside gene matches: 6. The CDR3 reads CASSLDGDRVSEQYF. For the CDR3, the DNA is TGTGCCAGCAGCTTAGACGGGGACAGGGTATCCGAGCAGTACTTC.

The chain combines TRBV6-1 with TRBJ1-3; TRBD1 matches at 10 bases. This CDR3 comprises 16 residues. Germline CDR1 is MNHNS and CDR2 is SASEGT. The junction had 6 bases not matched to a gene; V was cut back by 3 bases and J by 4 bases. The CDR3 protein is CASSDAGTGVGNTIYF. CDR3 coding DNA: TGTGCCAGCAGTGACGCCGGGACAGGGGTAGGAAACACCATATATTTT.

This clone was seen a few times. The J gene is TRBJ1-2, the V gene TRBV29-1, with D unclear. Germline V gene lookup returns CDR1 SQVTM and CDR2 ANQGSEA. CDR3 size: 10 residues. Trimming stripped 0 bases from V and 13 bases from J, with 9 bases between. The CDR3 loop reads CSVEDIGSTF. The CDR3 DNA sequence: TGCAGCGTTGAAGACATCGGCAGCACCTTC.

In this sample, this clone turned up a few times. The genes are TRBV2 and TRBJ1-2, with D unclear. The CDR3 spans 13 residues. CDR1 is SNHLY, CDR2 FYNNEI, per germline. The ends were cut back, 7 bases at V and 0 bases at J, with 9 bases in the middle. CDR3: CASKETPNYGYTF. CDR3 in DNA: TGTGCCAGCAAAGAGACACCTAACTATGGCTACACCTTC. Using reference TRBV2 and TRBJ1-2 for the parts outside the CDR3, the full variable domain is EPEVTQTPSHQVTQMGQEVILRCVPISNHLYFYWYRQILGQKVEFLVSFYNNEISEKSEIFDDQFSVERPDGSNFTLKIRSTKLEDSAMYFCASKETPNYGYTFGSGTRLTVV.